Listed here are 5 T cell receptor beta chains from one sample, sequenced in a study of T cell responses to AZD1222 COVID-19 vaccine. Profiling relied on immunoSEQ multiplex PCR, and the TCRdb table lists in-frame clones only, not all of them. The profile shows about 100,000 clones, around 87% of them singletons. This material consisted of peripheral blood, taken on day 0 of MenACWY control vaccination. The receptors come from an adult in good health.

The chain joins TRBV7-2 to TRBJ2-7, with D perhaps TRBD2 (6 bases). The length of the CDR3 is 15 residues. CDR1 is SGHTA, CDR2 FQGNSA, per germline. The ends were cut back, 5 bases at V and 3 bases at J, with 17 bases in the middle. CDR3 region: CASSVTGEALYEQYF. CDR3 nucleotide sequence: TGTGCCAGCAGCGTCACGGGAGAGGCCCTCTACGAGCAGTACTTC.

The chain employs TRBV4-1 and TRBJ1-5, with TRBD1 matching over 7 bases. V lost 1 base and J lost 3; bases outside the gene matches: 9. CDR1 is MGHRA and CDR2 is YSYEKL in the germline V gene. The CDR3 extends over 17 amino acids. The CDR3: CASSQAPYRGLNQPQHF. CDR3 DNA sequence: TGCGCCAGCAGCCAAGCCCCCTACAGGGGTCTCAATCAGCCCCAGCATTTT.

The chain couples TRBV28 to TRBJ2-3, with a possible D match to TRBD2 (5 bases). The V gene's germline CDR1 is MDHEN and CDR2 SYDVKM. The CDR3 length is 13 residues. The germline V and J ends were trimmed by 5 bases and 3 bases, with 9 bases remaining between them. DNA of the CDR3: TGTGCCAGCAGTCTCCGGACTACAGATACGCAGTATTTT. The encoded protein is CASSLRTTDTQYF.

The V call is TRBV29-1, the J call TRBJ2-7; D is unresolved. The CDR3 has 12 amino acids. Per the germline V gene, CDR1 is SQVTM and CDR2 is ANQGSEA. V was clipped by 4 bases and J by 2 bases, with 9 bases between them. As DNA, the CDR3 is TGCAGCGTTGGCGAGATCACCTACGAGCAGTACTTC. It encodes CSVGEITYEQYF.

The chain employs TRBV28 and TRBJ2-7; D perhaps matches TRBD1 (6 bases). CDR3 length equals 11 residues. With 8 bases removed from V and 9 bases from J, the gap between germline ends came to 14 bases. The germline CDR1 and CDR2 sequences are MDHEN and SYDVKM. The CDR3 loop is CASRNRVVQYF. The CDR3 nucleotides are TGTGCCAGCCGGAACAGGGTTGTGCAGTACTTC.